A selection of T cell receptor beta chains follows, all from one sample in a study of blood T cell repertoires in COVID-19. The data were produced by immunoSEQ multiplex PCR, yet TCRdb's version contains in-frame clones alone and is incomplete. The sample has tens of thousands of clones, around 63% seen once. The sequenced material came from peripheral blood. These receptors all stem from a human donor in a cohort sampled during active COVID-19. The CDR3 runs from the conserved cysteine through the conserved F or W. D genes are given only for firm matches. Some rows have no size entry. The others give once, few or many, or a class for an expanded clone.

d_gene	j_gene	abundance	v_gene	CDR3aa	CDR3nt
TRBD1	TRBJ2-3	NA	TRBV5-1	CASSTGTDTDTQYF	TGCGCCAGCAGTACCGGGACAGACACAGATACGCAGTATTTT
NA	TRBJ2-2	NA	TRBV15	CATSRRGTANTGELFF	TGTGCCACCAGCAGACGCGGGACAGCAAACACCGGGGAGCTGTTTTTT
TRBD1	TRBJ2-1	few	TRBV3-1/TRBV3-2	CASSQDLDRGLYEQFF	TGTGCCAGCAGCCAAGATCTGGACAGGGGCTTGTATGAGCAGTTCTTC
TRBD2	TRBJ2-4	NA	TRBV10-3	CASAGTRNIQYF	TGTGCCTCCGCCGGGACTAGGAACATTCAGTACTTC
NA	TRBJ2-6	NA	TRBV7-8	CASRRGRRVEAGANVLTF	TGTGCCAGCAGGAGGGGTCGGAGGGTCGAAGCTGGGGCCAACGTCCTGACTTTC
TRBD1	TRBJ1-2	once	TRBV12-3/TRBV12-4	CASNPGQGYGYTF	TGTGCCAGCAATCCGGGACAGGGCTATGGCTACACCTTC
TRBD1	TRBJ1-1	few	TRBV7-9	CASSHLRDRGGRAFF	TGTGCCAGCAGCCACTTACGGGACAGGGGAGGAAGGGCTTTCTTT
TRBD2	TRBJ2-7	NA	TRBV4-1	CASSQEVRDYYSYEQYF	TGCGCCAGCAGCCAAGAAGTCCGGGACTACTACTCCTACGAGCAGTACTTC
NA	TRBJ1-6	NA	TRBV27	CASSAQGASAYNSPLHF	TGTGCCAGCAGTGCCCAAGGAGCGAGCGCCTATAATTCACCCCTCCACTTT
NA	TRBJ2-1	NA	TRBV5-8	CASSSRAGNYNEQFF	TGTGCCAGCAGCTCCCGGGCAGGGAACTACAATGAGCAGTTCTTC
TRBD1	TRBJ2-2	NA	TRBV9	CASSAPQGATDTGELFF	TGTGCCAGCAGCGCTCCTCAGGGGGCGACGGACACCGGGGAGCTGTTTTTT